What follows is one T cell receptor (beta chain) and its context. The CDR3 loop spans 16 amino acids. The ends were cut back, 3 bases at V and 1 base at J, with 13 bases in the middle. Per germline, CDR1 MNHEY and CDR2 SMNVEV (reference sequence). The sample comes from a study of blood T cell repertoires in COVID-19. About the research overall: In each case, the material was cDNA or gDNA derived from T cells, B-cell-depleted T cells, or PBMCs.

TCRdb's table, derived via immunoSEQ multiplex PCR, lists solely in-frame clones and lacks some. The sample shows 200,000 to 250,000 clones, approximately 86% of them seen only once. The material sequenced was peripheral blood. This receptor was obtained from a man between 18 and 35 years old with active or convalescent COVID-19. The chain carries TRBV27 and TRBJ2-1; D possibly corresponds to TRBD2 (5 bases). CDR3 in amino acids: CASSFSEGSSYNEQFF. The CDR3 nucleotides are TGTGCCAGCAGTTTTTCCGAGGGTTCATCCTACAATGAGCAGTTCTTC.